This entry lists 19 T cell receptor beta chains sequenced from one sample in a study of blood T cells in healthy people across ages. Then a second PCR, running about 6 to 12 cycles, was carried out with a sample-barcoded 5' primer and a J-beta primer mix. MiXCR, run by TCRdb on the 5' RACE reads, gives a single entry per CDR3 protein. The sample lists about 1.5 million distinct CDR3 sequences, roughly 40% occurring once. The source material was blood. The receptors originated from a woman aged 18-35 years in good health.

The chain links TRBV20-1 to TRBJ2-7; 7 nucleotides agree with TRBD2. The junction had 17 bases not matched to a gene; V was cut back by 0 bases and J by 3 bases. CDR1 and CDR2 from the germline V gene are DFQATT and SNEGSKA (reference sequence). CDR3 length: 18 residues. The CDR3: CSARDPAPTGAGIYEQYF. CDR3 DNA sequence: TGCAGTGCTAGAGATCCAGCCCCAACAGGAGCGGGGATCTACGAGCAGTACTTC.

As to this clonotype: The germline gene is not matched at one end of the junction; a read error may be the cause. The chain uses TRBV2 and TRBJ1-2; tentatively, D is TRBD1 (5 bases). CDR1 and CDR2 (germline): SNHLY, FYNNEI. This CDR3 has 12 residues. The DNA for the CDR3 is TGTACCAGCACCAGGGACCCGGTTAGCTACACCTTC. Its protein product is CTSTRDPVSYTF.

This sequence joins TRBV5-5 and TRBJ2-5; the D call may be TRBD1 or TRBD2 (5 bases each). CDR1 is SGHKS and CDR2 is YYEKEE in the germline V gene (reference sequence). This CDR3 region has 14 residues. Trimming stripped 0 bases from V and 11 bases from J, with 17 bases between. Here the CDR3 DNA reads TGTGCCAGCAGCTTGGAAGTTCGGGGCGATGAGCAGTACTTC. It codes for CASSLEVRGDEQYF.

The table lists this clonotype with a few counts. The chain is built from TRBV7-2 and TRBJ2-1, with 8 bases aligning to TRBD2. The CDR3 loop spans 14 amino acids. Germline trimming cut 6 bases from V and 6 bases from J; bases unmatched to any gene: 7. Germline-derived CDR1 and CDR2 are SGHTA and FQGNSA. CDR3 coding DNA: TGTGCCAGCAGACGGGACCTAGCGGGCAATGAGCAGTTCTTC. This codes for CASRRDLAGNEQFF.

This chain connects TRBV14 to TRBJ2-1; TRBD1 is a possible D gene (6 bases). Germline values: CDR1 SGHDN, CDR2 FVKESK. Trimming took 0 bases from V and 8 from J, leaving 14 bases between them. The CDR3 spans 15 residues. DNA of the CDR3: TGTGCCAGCAGCCAAGATAGGGGGTTTAACGATGAGCAGTTCTTC. Its protein is CASSQDRGFNDEQFF. The variable domain in full, with the rest retrieved from reference TRBV14 and TRBJ2-1, is EAGVTQFPSHSVIEKGQTVTLRCDPISGHDNLYWYRRVMGKEIKFLLHFVKESKQDESGMPNNRFLAERTGGTYSTLKVQPAELEDSGVYFCASSQDRGFNDEQFFGPGTRLTVL.

This clonotype was found a few times. The CDR3: CSAREPAGNTDTQYF. The CDR3 region has the DNA TGCAGTGCTAGAGAACCAGCGGGAAACACAGATACGCAGTATTTT. The chain links TRBV20-1 to TRBJ2-3; 7 bases line up with TRBD2. The CDR3 covers 15 residues. V lost 0 bases, J lost 2 bases, and 5 bases stayed unmatched. The V gene's germline CDR1 is DFQATT and CDR2 SNEGSKA (reference sequence).

Only a few counts were recorded for this clonotype. This rearrangement joins TRBV6-1 to TRBJ2-1; TRBD2 aligns across 9 bases. CDR1 and CDR2 from the germline V gene are MNHNS and SASEGT. V shed 4 bases and J 3 bases; nucleotides not matched to a gene: 4. The CDR3 runs to 15 residues. The CDR3 reads CASSVRTSDYNEQFF. CDR3 DNA sequence: TGTGCCAGCAGTGTGAGGACTAGCGACTACAATGAGCAGTTCTTC.

V usage is TRBV7-9 and J usage is TRBJ1-2, with a possible D match to TRBD1 (6 bases). The ends were cut back, 5 bases at V and 7 bases at J, with 14 bases in the middle. The germline gives CDR1 SEHNR, CDR2 FQNEAQ (reference sequence). The CDR3 length is 13 residues. CDR3 sequence (DNA): TGTGCCAGCAGCCCCCAAGAACAGGGTGGCTACACCTTC. This translates into CASSPQEQGGYTF.

This chain connects TRBV27 to TRBJ1-5; D gene unclear. The V and J ends lost 2 bases and 7 bases respectively, with 9 bases between them. The germline V gene has CDR1 MNHEY and CDR2 SMNVEV (reference sequence). The CDR3 is 13 amino acids. Written as DNA, the CDR3 is TGTGCCAGCAGTTTAGCACAGTGGCAGCCCCAGCATTTT. Protein product: CASSLAQWQPQHF.

This clonotype occurred a few times. This rearrangement joins TRBV6-1 to TRBJ1-6; 10 bases map to TRBD1. The V segment lost 4 bases and the J segment 10 bases; nucleotides outside the gene matches: 16. The CDR3 contains 18 residues. Germline V gene data show CDR1 as MNHNS and CDR2 as SASEGT. The CDR3 is CASSAGLEPGTGDSPLHF. The DNA of the CDR3 is TGTGCCAGCAGTGCGGGGTTAGAGCCGGGGACAGGGGACTCACCCCTCCACTTT.

There are a few counts of this clonotype. The chain carries TRBV20-1 and TRBJ1-4; 8 nucleotides agree with TRBD1. The CDR3 loop spans 16 amino acids. Germline loops: CDR1 DFQATT, CDR2 SNEGSKA (reference sequence). The trim removed 6 bases at V and 0 bases at J, leaving 9 bases unmatched. The CDR3, as DNA: TGCAGTGCCCCAGGGGGCGACTTCCCAACTAATGAAAAACTGTTTTTT. It yields the protein CSAPGGDFPTNEKLFF.

In this sample, this clonotype turned up once. This may be a read error, as it is one base from a much larger clone. The V and J genes are TRBV4-1 and TRBJ2-7, with D perhaps TRBD1 or TRBD2 (7 bases each). Germline CDR1 and CDR2: MGHRA and YSYEKL. CDR3 size: 15 residues. The V end was cut by 3 bases, the J end by 6 bases, with 18 bases between. The CDR3 sequence: CASSQRHQGEGEQYF. As DNA, the CDR3 is TGCGCCAGCAGCCAGAGGCATCAGGGGGAGGGCGAGCAGTACTTC.

This sequence joins TRBV2 and TRBJ2-5; weak D call: TRBD2 (5 bases). V lost 3 bases to trimming and J lost 0 bases, with 11 bases between them. In germline, CDR1 is SNHLY, CDR2 FYNNEI. CDR3 size: 15 residues. The CDR3 bases are TGTGCCAGCAGTGAGGAGGCGGAGAACCAAGAGACCCAGTACTTC. It codes for CASSEEAENQETQYF.

This sequence joins TRBV12-3 or TRBV12-4 and TRBJ2-5, with D possibly matching TRBD2 (5 bases). V was cut by 2 bases and J by 11 bases, with 18 bases left in between. CDR3 size: 14 residues. This CDR3 reads CASSLSGVWNEQYF. CDR3 DNA: TGTGCCAGCAGTTTAAGCGGCGTCTGGAATGAGCAGTACTTC.

Worth noting for this clonotype: A much larger clone lies a single base off, so this may be a read error. The chain has TRBV24-1 and TRBJ2-3; D not resolved. CDR3 size: 13 residues. The ends were cut back, 0 bases at V and 14 bases at J, with 14 bases in the middle. Germline CDR1 is KGHDR and CDR2 is SFDVKD. CDR3 bases: TGTGCCACCAGTGATTTGCTCCCAACGGGCCGGTATTTT. Translation: CATSDLLPTGRYF.

In its sample, this clonotype was seen a few times. The chain joins TRBV11-2 to TRBJ2-1; TRBD2 matches at 9 bases. This CDR3 is 13 amino acids long. J was trimmed by 15 bases and V by 0 bases; bases with no gene match: 6. Germline CDR1 reads SGHAT; CDR2 reads FQNNGV. The chain's CDR3 is CASSLDRTSVWFF. The CDR3 DNA reads TGTGCCAGCAGCTTAGATAGGACTAGCGTATGGTTCTTC.

The chain recombines TRBV6-1 with TRBJ2-1, with 8 bases lining up with TRBD1. Near its end, the DNA agrees better with TRBJ2-7, so the J call may be wrong. This CDR3 is 15 amino acids long. CDR1 is MNHNS and CDR2 is SASEGT in the germline V gene. The CDR3 sequence: CASSPQGGAYNEQYF. The CDR3 DNA follows: TGTGCCAGCAGTCCACAGGGGGGCGCCTACAATGAGCAGTACTTC.

The chain uses TRBV20-1 and TRBJ2-1; TRBD2 aligns across 8 bases. The DNA end favors TRBJ2-7, so the J call may be wrong. The CDR3 consists of 15 residues. Germline CDR1 DFQATT, CDR2 SNEGSKA (reference sequence). CDR3 amino acids: CSALGPGGSYNEQYF. Written as DNA, the CDR3 is TGCAGTGCCCTCGGCCCGGGAGGGTCCTACAATGAGCAGTACTTC.

This chain connects TRBV2 to TRBJ1-5; D is possibly TRBD1 (5 bases). This CDR3 is 15 amino acids long. Trimming took 3 bases from V and 3 from J, leaving 12 bases between them. Per germline, CDR1 SNHLY and CDR2 FYNNEI. Here the CDR3 DNA reads TGTGCCAGCAGTGAGCCCCGGGGCCCCAATCAGCCCCAGCATTTT. This encodes CASSEPRGPNQPQHF.